This T cell receptor beta chain appears in the sequencing data of a study of immune evolution from preneoplasia to lung adenocarcinoma. The repertoire was sequenced with immunoSEQ multiplex PCR; TCRdb's copy has only in-frame clones and lacks some. This table holds tens of thousands of clones, approximately 79% found once. Sequenced sample: FFPE invasive lung adenocarcinoma tissue. The source of this sequence is a person in their sixties with lung adenocarcinoma.

The CDR3 reads CASSFPDIKDHEQYF. CDR3 bases: TGTGCCAGCAGTTTTCCGGACATAAAGGACCACGAGCAGTACTTC. The chain carries TRBV28 and TRBJ2-7, with D possibly TRBD1 on 5 matching bases. CDR3 length: 15 amino acids. From germline, CDR1 is MDHEN and CDR2 SYDVKM. Between the trimmed V and J ends, which lost 3 bases and 5 bases, there was a span of 17 bases.